This T cell receptor (beta chain) derives from a study of OX40 agonist ivuxolimab in advanced cancers. Across the study: Partial responses were seen in three patients, one with hepatocellular carcinoma and two with cutaneous melanoma. General observations from the study: Relative to CD4+, CD8+ T cells held more expanded clones on average.

TCRdb keeps only in-frame clones here, not all; method: immunoSEQ multiplex PCR. Here the sample spans around 25,000 clones, 75% to 85% being singletons. The ends were cut back, 1 base at V and 0 bases at J, with 13 bases in the middle. Looked up from germline, CDR1 is SGHVS and CDR2 is FQNEAQ. This CDR3 has 16 amino acids. A remark on this clone: Its cognate antigen is unknown.

The clonotype was recovered from an adult with an advanced solid tumor such as melanoma, head and neck, liver or kidney cancer. The chain is built from TRBV7-8 and TRBJ2-7; the D is unclear. The sequenced sample was CD4+ or CD8+ T cells sorted from blood, obtained in a trial of the OX40 agonist ivuxolimab. CDR3 protein: CASSLVRAPSSYEQYF. The CDR3 coding sequence is TGTGCCAGCAGCTTAGTTAGGGCACCGAGCTCCTACGAGCAGTACTTC.